This TCR beta chain comes out of a study of CD8 T cells in Susac syndrome. Study details: When their blood was taken, the Susac syndrome patients had either not yet had any therapy, were taking corticosteroids, or were taking intravenous immunoglobulin alone.

FACS was used to enrich TEMRA cells, whereas the CD8+ and CD4+ T cells were obtained by negative isolation. The RNA input was about 0.5 to 1 ug, and it was reverse transcribed with random hexamers. Coverage of TCR beta CDR3 amplification by immunoSEQ multiplex PCR extended to 54 Vbeta and 13 Jbeta. MiXCR, run by TCRdb on the immunoSEQ multiplex PCR reads, gives a single entry per CDR3 protein. This table has some 97,000 distinct CDR3 sequences, 95% appearing once. J was trimmed by 4 bases and V by 8 bases; bases with no gene match: 11. Germline values: CDR1 SQVTM, CDR2 ANQGSEA. The CDR3 runs 14 residues.

The chain combines TRBV29-1 with TRBJ2-3, with 8 bases identical to TRBD1. Sequenced sample: CD8+ T cells from PBMCs. The origin of this receptor is a human donor with Susac syndrome. CDR3 DNA sequence: TGCAGCATAAGACAGGGGAGAGGCCCAGATACGCAGTATTTT. Amino acids: CSIRQGRGPDTQYF.